The T cell receptor beta chain under discussion was sequenced for a study of blood T cell repertoires in COVID-19. Looking at the study overall: Samples taken during acute and convalescent COVID-19 were collected in the United States, Italy and Spain.

The data were produced by immunoSEQ multiplex PCR, yet TCRdb's version contains in-frame clones alone and is incomplete. The data contain about 310,000 clones, about nine tenths of them seen just once; the ten biggest clones take up over 9%. Cohorts were determined from participant-reported clinical history. Recovered participants had two consecutive negative NP/OP PCR tests, healthcare professional clearance, or symptom resolution. Sequences were obtained from PBMCs or T cells enriched from blood (not recorded which). The receptor was derived from a woman aged 40 to 49 who had recovered from COVID-19.

CDR3 DNA sequence: TGTGCCAGCAGCTTAGGCGGGTTGGAGGCTGAAGCTTTCTTT. Its protein product is CASSLGGLEAEAFF. V gene TRBV11-3 combines with J gene TRBJ1-1; D remains unclear. V was clipped by 1 base and J by 6 bases, with 12 bases between them. The CDR3 is 14 amino acids. In germline, CDR1 is SGHNT, CDR2 YENEEA.